This TCR beta chain emerged from a study of blood T cell repertoires in COVID-19. Clinical history reported by participants formed the basis on which cohorts were assigned. The CDR3 is 16 residues long. Germline trimming cut 1 base from V and 4 bases from J; bases unmatched to any gene: 4. The V gene's germline CDR1 is SGHTA and CDR2 FQGNSA. The method was immunoSEQ multiplex PCR; TCRdb's version includes in-frame clones alone and lacks a portion of them. The data contain over 350,000 clones, 91% of them singletons. This chain joins TRBV7-2 and TRBJ2-7, with 13 bases aligning to TRBD2. The TCR comes from a woman between 40 and 50 years old who had been exposed to COVID-19. Sequenced material: PBMCs or T cells enriched from blood (not recorded which). The CDR3 spells CASSLGPGLAGYEQYF. DNA for the CDR3: TGTGCCAGCAGCTTAGGTCCGGGACTAGCGGGATACGAGCAGTACTTC. The full variable domain, in which reference TRBV7-2 and TRBJ2-7 provide the parts outside the CDR3, is GAGVSQSPSNKVTEKGKDVELRCDPISGHTALYWYRQSLGQGLEFLIYFQGNSAPDKSGLPSDRFSAERTGGSVSTLTIQRTQQEDSAVYLCASSLGPGLAGYEQYFGPGTRLTVT.